This TCR beta chain appears in the sequencing data of a study of PD-L1 blockade in urothelial cancer (TCRdb year 2017). The study in broad terms: Therapy was started at some point between 2013 and 2015 for all patients, and atezolizumab 1,200 mg was administered intravenously every 3 weeks. Pretreatment tumor samples and matched peripheral blood, collected serially before and after atezolizumab treatment, underwent TCR sequencing. Durable clinical benefit meant progression-free survival longer than 6 months, and TCR features were also tested against progression-free and overall survival. Somatic, immune and clinical correlates of response to PD-L1 blockade with atezolizumab in urothelial cancer were the focus of an exploratory multi-omic analysis. Pretreatment blood TCR-seq was available for twenty-nine patients, at least one posttreatment blood collection was obtained for some 24 patients, and tumor TCR-seq was available for some 24 patients. An ECOG performance status of 0 or 1 was recorded for the patients, and 0 to 3 prior chemotherapy regimens had been received by the patients. Blood samples were analyzed at two time points: 3 weeks after treatment start (second dose) and 6 weeks after treatment start. About 90% of the roughly 29 patients were males with bladder-origin urothelial cancer, and about 60% of the 29 reported a prior smoking history. Under ten patients reached durable clinical benefit, while some 20 patients did not. A median of about 150,000 T cells and roughly 80,000 unique TCRs was obtained from blood samples, and a median clonality of roughly 0.08 was observed. In the same patients, pretreatment tumors underwent whole exome sequencing and RNA sequencing in addition to TCR sequencing.

General study outcomes and caveats: Greater expansion of tumor-associated TCR clones in peripheral blood 3 weeks after the start of treatment was observed in patients with durable benefit (n of about 20, p = 0.022). Because the sample size was small (n ≈ 30) and many of the analyses were exploratory, the results are meant to be hypothesis-generating. Improved progression-free and overall survival was found to be associated with pretreatment peripheral blood TCR clonality below the median.

A total of 25 to 35 patients with locally advanced or metastatic urothelial carcinoma, treated at Memorial Sloan Kettering on a trial protocol, made up the cohort. Peripheral blood mononuclear cells were collected from each patient pretreatment and during treatment, giving between 1 and 8 total time points per patient. The Qiagen DNeasy Blood extraction kit was used to purify genomic DNA from total PBMCs and tumor samples. Collected pretreatment and during treatment, PBMCs were isolated and stored as previously described. Including cysteine and phenylalanine, the CDR3 has 15 amino acids. Solely the CDR3 DNA is kept, with 45 bases framed from the first base. Looking up the germline V gene (reference sequence) yields CDR1 SEHNR and CDR2 FQNEAQ. V trim: 1 base; J trim: 3 bases; unmatched bases: 5. Each PCR received spiked-in synthetic TCR analog templates so that absolute template abundance could be estimated from read counts. The immunoSEQ assay used bias-controlled V and J gene primers to amplify TCRbeta CDR3 regions from genomic DNA. Rearranged TCRbeta segments were sequenced at approximately 20X coverage. Under the source paper's analysis protocol: Sequencing errors were corrected by clustering and CDR3s were annotated against IMGT to assign V, D and J genes. Out-of-frame and stop-codon sequences were excluded, and only productive TCRbeta rearrangements were used in downstream analyses. To compute clonality, Shannon entropy was normalized by the log of the number of unique productive sequences and then subtracted from one. Fisher's exact test with Benjamini-Hochberg correction, at a threshold of adjusted p below 0.01, was used to find clones that differed between time points or between blood and tumor. This immuneACCESS table, as held by TCRdb, lists in-frame sequences with V and J called but not all clones. Of the missing ones, under half trace to an unresolved V gene in checked studies; the others have no known cause. The V and J calls and clone size come from that table; D and trimming were worked out from the DNA. Recorded for this sample are more than 80,000 clones; roughly 82% of them occurred a single time. Clones ranked in the top ten supply 8% to 10% of the sample.

Details on this clone: Its antigen is currently not known. Within one base of it there is no much larger clone, and no base qualities were kept.

The chain uses TRBV7-9 and TRBJ2-7; 8 junctional bases match TRBD2. The clonotype comes from a man between 65 and 85 years old with urothelial cancer. This specimen consisted of PBMCs, obtained around atezolizumab (anti-PD-L1) treatment. The CDR3 has the sequence CASSLGLASIYEQYF. The DNA sequence is given as TGTGCCAGCAGCTTAGGACTAGCGAGTATCTACGAGCAGTACTTC.